Sequencing of this T cell receptor beta chain was carried out in a study of blood T cell repertoires in COVID-19. Study details: COVID-19 samples collected from the United States, Italy and Spain covered acute and convalescent phases. Sources were T cells, B-cell-depleted T cells, or PBMCs; the material itself was cDNA or gDNA.

Between the trimmed V and J ends, which lost 7 bases and 2 bases, there was a span of 14 bases. The V gene's germline CDR1 is MNHEY and CDR2 SMNVEV (reference sequence). CDR3 length: 15 amino acids. The authors' processing: Amplification with reference gene primers provided the estimates of nucleated cell counts. Assay: immunoSEQ multiplex PCR; the TCRdb copy retains only in-frame clones and omits some. V, J and clone size derive from that table, while D and trimming were established from the DNA sequence. Altogether around 280,000 clones are present, more than 75% being singletons, with the ten largest covering roughly 2.1%.

Sequencing input: peripheral blood. The chain recombines TRBV27 with TRBJ2-2; D possibly corresponds to TRBD1 (6 bases). The receptor was isolated from a woman in her thirties who had recovered from COVID-19. The CDR3 region is CASTRIQGNTGELFF. CDR3 DNA: TGTGCCAGCACGCGTATACAGGGAAACACCGGGGAGCTGTTTTTT.